Presented here are 14 T cell receptor beta chains from one specimen sequenced in a study of identical twins. One entry per CDR3 protein results from TCRdb running MiXCR on the 5' RACE reads. The sample consists of about 520,000 distinct CDR3 sequences, about 20% of them appearing once. These data also featured in a second study, about T cells expressing NK-cell markers.

The source material was CD4+ T cells sorted from blood. The source of these receptors is a woman aged 18-29 years in good health.

The chain uses TRBV6-1 and TRBJ1-1; no firm D call. Trimming stripped 9 bases from V and 6 bases from J, with 17 bases between. The V gene's germline CDR1 is MNHNS and CDR2 SASEGT. This CDR3 has 13 amino acids. The CDR3 nucleotides are TGTGCCAGTTGCAGGACCGGGAGGTCTGAAGCTTTCTTT. This translates into CASCRTGRSEAFF.

V is TRBV24-1 and J is TRBJ1-2; 7 bases line up with TRBD1. The trim removed 9 bases at V and 8 bases at J, leaving 11 bases unmatched. The CDR3 loop spans 13 amino acids. CDR1 and CDR2 from the germline V gene are KGHDR and SFDVKD. The CDR3 DNA sequence: TGTGCCACCTCCCCATCGACAGGGAGCGGCTACACCTTC. Protein product: CATSPSTGSGYTF.

This clonotype was observed a handful of times. The chain links TRBV20-1 to TRBJ2-3; the match to TRBD2 covers 14 bases. V was pared by 5 bases and J by 5 bases, with 3 bases of the junction left unmatched. Germline V CDR1 and CDR2: DFQATT, SNEGSKA (reference sequence). This CDR3 is 14 amino acids long. Here the CDR3 DNA reads TGCAGTGCTTTGGGACTAGCGGGAGTAGATACGCAGTATTTT. As protein: CSALGLAGVDTQYF.

This rearrangement joins TRBV5-6 to TRBJ2-1, with D perhaps TRBD2 (5 bases). This CDR3 contains 16 residues. Germline V lookup: CDR1 SGHDT, CDR2 YYEEEE. Trimming took 4 bases from V and 0 from J, leaving 14 bases between them. The CDR3 DNA sequence: TGTGCCAGCAGCACGTTCGTTGGGAGCTCCTACAATGAGCAGTTCTTC. This encodes CASSTFVGSSYNEQFF.

This clonotype showed up just a few times. The rearrangement links TRBV29-1 to TRBJ1-3, with D hard to call. With 7 bases removed from V and 5 bases from J, the gap between germline ends came to 18 bases. The CDR3 runs 14 residues. Germline CDR1 and CDR2: SQVTM and ANQGSEA. CDR3 bases: TGCAGCGCGGTGGCCGGGGTCTCACGAAACACCATATATTTT. Translation: CSAVAGVSRNTIYF.

This CDR3 reads CAISESGQAMEQYF. The CDR3 DNA sequence: TGTGCCATCAGTGAGTCGGGGCAGGCTATGGAGCAGTACTTC. This chain connects TRBV10-3 to TRBJ2-7; D possibly corresponds to TRBD1 (5 bases). CDR3 length equals 14 residues. Germline V gives CDR1 ENHRY, CDR2 SYGVKD. The ends were cut back, 0 bases at V and 7 bases at J, with 13 bases in the middle.

This chain uses TRBV7-2 with TRBJ2-1, with D uncertain. The V gene lost 1 base and the J gene lost 3 bases, with 10 bases spanning the gap. CDR1 and CDR2 (germline): SGHTA, FQGNSA. The CDR3 length is 15 residues. The CDR3 DNA sequence: TGTGCCAGCAGCTTAGACCAATGGGACTACAATGAGCAGTTCTTC. Residues: CASSLDQWDYNEQFF.

This clonotype has a handful of counts. The chain is built from TRBV10-3 and TRBJ2-1; 12 bases map to TRBD2. The CDR3 is 15 amino acids. CDR1 is ENHRY, CDR2 SYGVKD, per germline. The J segment lost 9 bases and the V segment lost 0 bases, leaving 3 bases of the junction unmatched. The CDR3 DNA reads as TGTGCCATCAGTGAGTCGACTAGCGGGAGCCGTGAGCAGTTCTTC. Protein sequence: CAISESTSGSREQFF.

The rearrangement joins TRBV12-3 or TRBV12-4 to TRBJ2-1; no clear D gene. Trimming removed 6 bases from V and 2 bases from J, with 14 bases in between. This CDR3 has 15 residues. The CDR3 reads CASSPLGEPYNEQFF. The DNA of the CDR3 is TGTGCCAGCAGCCCCCTTGGGGAACCCTACAATGAGCAGTTCTTC.

The chain recombines TRBV12-3 or TRBV12-4 with TRBJ2-5; the match to TRBD2 covers 12 bases. The CDR3 totals 13 residues. The V segment lost 8 bases and the J segment 5 bases; nucleotides outside the gene matches: 3. In DNA, the CDR3 is TGTGCCAGCGCGCTAGCGGGAGGGGAGACCCAGTACTTC. Its protein product is CASALAGGETQYF.

The chain links TRBV20-1 to TRBJ1-5; 10 bases are shared with TRBD1. J was trimmed by 2 bases and V by 6 bases; bases with no gene match: 4. The CDR3 contains 14 residues. Per germline, CDR1 DFQATT and CDR2 SNEGSKA (reference sequence). The CDR3 loop is CSAGQGRRNQPQHF. CDR3 DNA sequence: TGCAGTGCGGGACAGGGGCGGCGCAATCAGCCCCAGCATTTT.

This clonotype was counted between two and nine times. J is TRBJ2-1 and V is TRBV6-1; D call uncertain. This CDR3 is built from 14 residues. Germline CDR1 and CDR2: MNHNS and SASEGT. V lost 5 bases and J lost 8, with 16 bases in between. The CDR3 loop reads CASSRVPELDEQFF. The CDR3, as DNA: TGTGCCAGCAGTCGGGTCCCCGAACTCGATGAGCAGTTCTTC.

The chain is built from TRBV4-1 and TRBJ2-3; D call uncertain. Trimming pared 6 bases from V and 4 bases from J, leaving 11 bases between. Germline CDR1 MGHRA, CDR2 YSYEKL. The length of the CDR3 is 13 residues. The CDR3 loop is CASSLPLADTQYF. As DNA, the CDR3 is TGCGCCAGCAGTTTACCTCTGGCAGATACGCAGTATTTT.

The rearrangement joins TRBV6-2 or TRBV6-3 to TRBJ1-1, with D perhaps TRBD1 (5 bases). The CDR3 totals 15 residues. The V gene lost 6 bases and the J gene lost 1 base, with 15 bases spanning the gap. The V gene's germline CDR1 is MNHEY and CDR2 SVGEGT. The CDR3 sequence: CASSPGRVWNTEAFF. The DNA of the CDR3 is TGTGCCAGCAGCCCAGGGCGTGTGTGGAACACTGAAGCTTTCTTT.